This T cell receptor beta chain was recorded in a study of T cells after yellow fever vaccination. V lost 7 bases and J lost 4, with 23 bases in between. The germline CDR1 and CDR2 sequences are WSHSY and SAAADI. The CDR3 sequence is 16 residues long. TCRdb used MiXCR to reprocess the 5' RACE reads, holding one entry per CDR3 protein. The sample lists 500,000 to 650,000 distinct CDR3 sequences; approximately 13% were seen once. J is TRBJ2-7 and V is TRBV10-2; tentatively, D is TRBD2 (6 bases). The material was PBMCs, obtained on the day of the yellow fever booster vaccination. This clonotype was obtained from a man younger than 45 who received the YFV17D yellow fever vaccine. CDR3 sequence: CASTLPRRLALYEQYF. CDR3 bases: TGCGCCAGCACCCTCCCCCGCCGGCTAGCGTTGTACGAGCAGTACTTC.